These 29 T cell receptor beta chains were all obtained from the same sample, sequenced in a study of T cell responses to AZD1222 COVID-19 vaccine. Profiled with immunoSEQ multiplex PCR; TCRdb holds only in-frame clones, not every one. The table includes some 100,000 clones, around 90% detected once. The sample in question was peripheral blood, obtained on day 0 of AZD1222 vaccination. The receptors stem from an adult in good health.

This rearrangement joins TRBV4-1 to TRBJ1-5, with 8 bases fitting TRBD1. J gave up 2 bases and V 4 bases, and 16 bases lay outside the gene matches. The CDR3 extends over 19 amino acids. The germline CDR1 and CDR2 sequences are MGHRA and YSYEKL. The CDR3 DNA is TGCGCCAGCAGCCGCCTTTGGACAGGGAGGTCGGATGGCAATCAGCCCCAGCATTTT. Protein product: CASSRLWTGRSDGNQPQHF.

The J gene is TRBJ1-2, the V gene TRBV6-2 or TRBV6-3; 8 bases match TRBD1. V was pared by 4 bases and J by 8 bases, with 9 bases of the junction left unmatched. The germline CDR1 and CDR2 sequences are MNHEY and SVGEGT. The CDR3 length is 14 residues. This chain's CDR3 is CASSSWQGAGGYTF. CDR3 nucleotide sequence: TGTGCCAGCAGTTCGTGGCAGGGGGCGGGCGGCTACACCTTC.

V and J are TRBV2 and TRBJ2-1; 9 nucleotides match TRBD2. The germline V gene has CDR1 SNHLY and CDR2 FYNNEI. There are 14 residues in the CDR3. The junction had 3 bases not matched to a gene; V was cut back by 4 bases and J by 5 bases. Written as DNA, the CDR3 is TGTGCCAGCAGTGCTAGCGGGGTAGACAATGAGCAGTTCTTC. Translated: CASSASGVDNEQFF.

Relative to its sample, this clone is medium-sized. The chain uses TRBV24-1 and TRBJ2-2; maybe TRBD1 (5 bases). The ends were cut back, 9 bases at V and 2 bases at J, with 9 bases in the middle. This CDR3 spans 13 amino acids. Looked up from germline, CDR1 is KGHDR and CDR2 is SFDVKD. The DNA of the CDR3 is TGTGCCACCCTGGGGCCTAACACCGGGGAGCTGTTTTTT. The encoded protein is CATLGPNTGELFF.

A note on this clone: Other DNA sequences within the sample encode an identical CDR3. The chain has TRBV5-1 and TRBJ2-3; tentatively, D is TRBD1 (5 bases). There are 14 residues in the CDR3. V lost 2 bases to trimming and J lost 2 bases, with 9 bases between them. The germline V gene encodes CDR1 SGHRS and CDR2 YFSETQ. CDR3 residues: CASSLDSSTDTQYF. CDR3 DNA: TGCGCCAGCAGCTTAGACAGTTCCACAGATACGCAGTATTTT.

The CDR3 DNA is TGTGCCAGCTCACCAGATGGACAGGCCTATGGCTACACCTTC. Its protein is CASSPDGQAYGYTF. This chain uses TRBV18 with TRBJ1-2; 7 nucleotides agree with TRBD1. Trimming removed 2 bases from V and 4 bases from J; junction bases left unmatched: 4. The V gene's germline CDR1 is KGHSH and CDR2 LQKENI. This CDR3 spans 14 amino acids.

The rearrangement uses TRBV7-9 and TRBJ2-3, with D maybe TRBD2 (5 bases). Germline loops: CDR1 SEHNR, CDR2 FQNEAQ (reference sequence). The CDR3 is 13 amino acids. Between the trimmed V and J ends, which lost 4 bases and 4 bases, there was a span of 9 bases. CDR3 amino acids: CASSSSEADTQYF. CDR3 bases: TGTGCCAGCAGCTCTTCGGAGGCAGATACGCAGTATTTT. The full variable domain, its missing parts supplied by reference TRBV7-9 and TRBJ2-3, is DTGVSQNPRHKITKRGQNVTFRCDPISEHNRLYWYRQTLGQGPEFLTYFQNEAQLEKSRLLSDRFSAERPKGSFSTLEIQRTEQGDSAMYLCASSSSEADTQYFGPGTRLTVL.

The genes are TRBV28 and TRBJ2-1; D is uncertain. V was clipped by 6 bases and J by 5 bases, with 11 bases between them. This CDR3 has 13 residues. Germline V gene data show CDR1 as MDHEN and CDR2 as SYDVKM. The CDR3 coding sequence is TGTGCCAGCAGGGTTTTCCAGAACAATGAGCAGTTCTTC. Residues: CASRVFQNNEQFF. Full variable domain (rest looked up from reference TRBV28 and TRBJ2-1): DVKVTQSSRYLVKRTGEKVFLECVQDMDHENMFWYRQDPGLGLRLIYFSYDVKMKEKGDIPEGYSVSREKKERFSLILESASTNQTSMYLCASRVFQNNEQFFGPGTRLTVL.

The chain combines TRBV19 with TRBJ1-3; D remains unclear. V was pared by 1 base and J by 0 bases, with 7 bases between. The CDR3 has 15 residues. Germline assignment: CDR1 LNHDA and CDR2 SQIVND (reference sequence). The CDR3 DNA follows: TGTGCCAGTAGTATAGTCAGTGCCTCTGGAAACACCATATATTTT. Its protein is CASSIVSASGNTIYF.

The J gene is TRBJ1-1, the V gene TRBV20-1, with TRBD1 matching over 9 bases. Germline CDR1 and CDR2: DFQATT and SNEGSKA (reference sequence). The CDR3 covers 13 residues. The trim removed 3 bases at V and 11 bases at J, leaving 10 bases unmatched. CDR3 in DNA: TGCAGTGCTAGTGGGGACAGGGTTCGGTGGGCTTTCTTT. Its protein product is CSASGDRVRWAFF.

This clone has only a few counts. This CDR3 is CASSLVSGANYGYTF. The CDR3 coding sequence is TGTGCCAGCAGTTTGGTGTCCGGGGCTAACTATGGCTACACCTTC. This rearrangement joins TRBV28 to TRBJ1-2; D is unclear. The germline V gene has CDR1 MDHEN and CDR2 SYDVKM. The CDR3 runs 15 residues. Trimming removed 3 bases at V and 0 bases at J, with 11 bases between.

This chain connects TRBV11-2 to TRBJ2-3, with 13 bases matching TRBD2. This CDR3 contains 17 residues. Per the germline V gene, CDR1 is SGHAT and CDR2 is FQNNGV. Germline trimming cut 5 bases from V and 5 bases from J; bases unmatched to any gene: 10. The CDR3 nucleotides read TGTGCCAGCAGCACCGGACTAGCGGGAGTCTGGGGAGATACGCAGTATTTT. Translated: CASSTGLAGVWGDTQYF.

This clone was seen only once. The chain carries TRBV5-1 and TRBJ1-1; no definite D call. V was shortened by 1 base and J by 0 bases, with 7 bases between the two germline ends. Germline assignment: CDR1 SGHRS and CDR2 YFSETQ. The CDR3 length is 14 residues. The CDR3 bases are TGCGCCAGCAGCTTGCCGGGCATGAACACTGAAGCTTTCTTT. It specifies CASSLPGMNTEAFF.

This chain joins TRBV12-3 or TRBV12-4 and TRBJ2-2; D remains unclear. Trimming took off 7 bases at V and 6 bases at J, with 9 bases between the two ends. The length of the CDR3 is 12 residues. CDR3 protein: CASTSPPGELFF. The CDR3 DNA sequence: TGTGCCAGCACCTCACCCCCCGGGGAGCTGTTTTTT.

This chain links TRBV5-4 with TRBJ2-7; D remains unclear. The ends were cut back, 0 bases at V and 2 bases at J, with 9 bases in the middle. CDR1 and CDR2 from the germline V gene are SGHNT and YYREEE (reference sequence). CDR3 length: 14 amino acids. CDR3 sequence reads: CASSLGPVPYEQYF. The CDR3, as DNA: TGTGCCAGCAGCTTGGGCCCAGTACCCTACGAGCAGTACTTC.

The CDR3 here is CASSRKQGSGNTIYF. DNA of the CDR3: TGTGCCAGCAGCCGCAAACAGGGTTCTGGAAACACCATATATTTT. The V and J genes are TRBV6-5 and TRBJ1-3; possibly TRBD1 for D (6 bases). Germline CDR1 reads MNHEY; CDR2 reads SVGAGI. Trimming stripped 6 bases from V and 1 base from J, with 13 bases between. This CDR3 has 15 amino acids.

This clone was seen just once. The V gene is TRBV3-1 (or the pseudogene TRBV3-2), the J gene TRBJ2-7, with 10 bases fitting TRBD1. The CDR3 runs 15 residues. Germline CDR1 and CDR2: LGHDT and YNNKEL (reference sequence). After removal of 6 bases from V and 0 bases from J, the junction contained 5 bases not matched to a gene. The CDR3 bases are TGTGCCAGCAGTGGACAGGGGGTAAGCTCCTACGAGCAGTACTTC. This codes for CASSGQGVSSYEQYF.

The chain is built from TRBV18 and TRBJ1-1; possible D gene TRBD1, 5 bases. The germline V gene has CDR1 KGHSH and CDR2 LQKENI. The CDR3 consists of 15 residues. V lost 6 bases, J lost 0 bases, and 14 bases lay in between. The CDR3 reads CASSPPGSVNTEAFF. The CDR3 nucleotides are TGTGCCAGCTCCCCCCCAGGGTCCGTGAACACTGAAGCTTTCTTT.

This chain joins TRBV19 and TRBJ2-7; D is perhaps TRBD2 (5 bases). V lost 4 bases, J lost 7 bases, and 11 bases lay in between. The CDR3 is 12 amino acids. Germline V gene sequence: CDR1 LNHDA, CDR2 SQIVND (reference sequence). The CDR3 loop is CASSKAEEEQYF. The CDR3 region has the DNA TGTGCCAGTAGTAAAGCGGAAGAAGAGCAGTACTTC.

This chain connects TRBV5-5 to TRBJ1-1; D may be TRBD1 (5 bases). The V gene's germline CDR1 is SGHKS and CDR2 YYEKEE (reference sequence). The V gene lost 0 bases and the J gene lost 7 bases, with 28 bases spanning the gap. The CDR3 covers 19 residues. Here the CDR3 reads CASSLAGAITGLGGGEAFF. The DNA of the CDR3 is TGTGCCAGCAGCTTGGCCGGGGCAATAACTGGCCTTGGAGGCGGTGAAGCTTTCTTT.

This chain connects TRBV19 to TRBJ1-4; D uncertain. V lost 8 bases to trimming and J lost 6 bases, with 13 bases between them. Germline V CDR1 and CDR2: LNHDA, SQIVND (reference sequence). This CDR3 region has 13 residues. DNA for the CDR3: TGTGCCAGTCGAAAGCGCCAGGATGAAAAACTGTTTTTT. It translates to CASRKRQDEKLFF.

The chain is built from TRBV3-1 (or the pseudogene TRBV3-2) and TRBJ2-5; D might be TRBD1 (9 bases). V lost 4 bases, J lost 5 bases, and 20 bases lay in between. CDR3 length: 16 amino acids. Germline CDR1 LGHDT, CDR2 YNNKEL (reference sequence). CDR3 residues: CASSPVGRDRAETQYF. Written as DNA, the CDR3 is TGTGCCAGCAGCCCTGTCGGGAGGGACAGGGCCGAGACCCAGTACTTC.

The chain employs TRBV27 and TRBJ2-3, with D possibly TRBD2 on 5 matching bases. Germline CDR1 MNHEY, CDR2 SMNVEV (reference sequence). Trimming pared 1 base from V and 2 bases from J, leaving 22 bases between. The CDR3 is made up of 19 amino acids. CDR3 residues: CASSLLGFPQDSFTDTQYF. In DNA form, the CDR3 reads TGTGCCAGCAGTTTATTGGGGTTCCCTCAGGACTCCTTCACAGATACGCAGTATTTT.

The CDR3: CASVGDRRSHGYTF. DNA of the CDR3: TGTGCCAGTGTAGGTGACAGACGGTCGCATGGCTACACCTTC. The V gene is TRBV19, the J gene TRBJ1-2; weak D call: TRBD1 (5 bases). The CDR3 spans 14 residues. The ends were cut back, 8 bases at V and 6 bases at J, with 19 bases in the middle. Germline CDR1 LNHDA, CDR2 SQIVND (reference sequence).

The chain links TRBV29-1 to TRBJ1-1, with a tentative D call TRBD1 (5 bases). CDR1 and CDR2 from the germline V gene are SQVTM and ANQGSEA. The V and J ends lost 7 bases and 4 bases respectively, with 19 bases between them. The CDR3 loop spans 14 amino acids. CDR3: CSADGASGGTEAFF. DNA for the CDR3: TGCAGCGCGGACGGGGCCAGTGGGGGCACTGAAGCTTTCTTT.

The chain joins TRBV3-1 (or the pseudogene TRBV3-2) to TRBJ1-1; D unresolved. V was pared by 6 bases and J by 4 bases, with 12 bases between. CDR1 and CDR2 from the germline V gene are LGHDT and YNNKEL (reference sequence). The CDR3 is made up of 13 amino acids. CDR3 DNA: TGTGCCAGCAGAAGAGAGGCGGCCACTGAAGCTTTCTTT. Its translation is CASRREAATEAFF.

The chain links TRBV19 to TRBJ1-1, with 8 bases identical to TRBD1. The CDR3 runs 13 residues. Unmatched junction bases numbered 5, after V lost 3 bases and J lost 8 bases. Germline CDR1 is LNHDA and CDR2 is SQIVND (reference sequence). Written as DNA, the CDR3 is TGTGCCAGTAGTATGGACAGGGACTTAGAAGCTTTCTTT. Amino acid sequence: CASSMDRDLEAFF.

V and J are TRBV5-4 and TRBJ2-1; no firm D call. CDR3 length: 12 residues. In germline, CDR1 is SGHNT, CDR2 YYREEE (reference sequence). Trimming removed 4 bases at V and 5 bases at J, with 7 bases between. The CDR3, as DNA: TGTGCCAGCAGCCTTACCCACAATGAGCAGTTCTTC. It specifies CASSLTHNEQFF.

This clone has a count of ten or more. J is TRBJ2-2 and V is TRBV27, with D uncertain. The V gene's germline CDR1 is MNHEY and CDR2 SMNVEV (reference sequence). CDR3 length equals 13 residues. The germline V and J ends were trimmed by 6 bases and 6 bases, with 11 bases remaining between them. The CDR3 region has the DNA TGTGCCAGCAGCAAGTTTGACGCCGGGGAGCTGTTTTTT. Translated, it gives CASSKFDAGELFF.